The 15 T cell receptor beta chains in this list originate from one sample, sequenced in a study of shared T cell receptors in the human thymus. This table comes from immunoSEQ multiplex PCR, and its TCRdb copy is limited to in-frame clones, with some not included. The sample carries about 660,000 clones, 88% recorded once. The data were also submitted as part of a second study, on human thymus T cells.

Sample: thymocytes. The receptors here all came from a boy in the first two years of life with a congenital heart defect.

The CDR3 spells CASSFRQEKPGPGSYNEQFF. In DNA, the CDR3 is TGTGCCAGCAGCTTTCGACAGGAAAAACCGGGACCCGGCTCCTACAATGAGCAGTTCTTC. The chain links TRBV5-4 to TRBJ2-1, with D tentatively TRBD1 (6 bases). Trimming shortened V by 2 bases and J by 0 bases, and 24 bases separated the two germline ends. The CDR3 is 20 amino acids. Germline V gene sequence: CDR1 SGHNT, CDR2 YYREEE (reference sequence). The whole variable domain, remainder taken from reference TRBV5-4 and TRBJ2-1, is ETGVTQSPTHLIKTRGQQVTLRCSSQSGHNTVSWYQQALGQGPQFIFQYYREEENGRGNFPPRFSGLQFPNYSSELNVNALELDDSALYLCASSFRQEKPGPGSYNEQFFGPGTRLTVL.

V and J are TRBV15 and TRBJ2-2; D is possibly TRBD1 (6 bases). CDR1 is LNHNV and CDR2 is YYDKDF in the germline V gene (reference sequence). With 0 bases removed from V and 0 bases from J, the gap between germline ends came to 14 bases. This CDR3 has 18 amino acids. This CDR3 reads CATSRDQEDSSNTGELFF. DNA of the CDR3: TGTGCCACCAGCAGAGATCAAGAGGACAGCTCGAACACCGGGGAGCTGTTTTTT.

The CDR3 DNA reads TGCGCCAGCCCTTTCATAAGGAGATCTAACTATGGCTACACCTTC. It is translated as CASPFIRRSNYGYTF. The V and J genes are TRBV10-2 and TRBJ1-2; D is ambiguous. CDR1 and CDR2 (germline): WSHSY, SAAADI. Trimming left V 8 bases short and J 0 bases short, with 16 bases between. This CDR3 has 15 amino acids.

The J gene is TRBJ2-7, the V gene TRBV21-1; the DNA was not compared with TRBD2, the D call given in the table. TRBV21-1 is described as a pseudogene. CDR3 length: 13 residues. The CDR3 region has the DNA TGTGCCAGACGGGGATTCCCCGCCTACGAGCAGTACTTC. Its translation is CARRGFPAYEQYF.

This sequence joins TRBV19 and TRBJ2-4, with TRBD2 matching over 7 bases. The germline gives CDR1 LNHDA, CDR2 SQIVND (reference sequence). The CDR3 has 20 residues. Trimming at V came to 1 base and at J to 0 bases, leaving 15 bases not matched to a gene. CDR3 DNA: TGTGCCAGTAGTATAGCCCGAGGGATGCAGGGAGGGGAAGCCAAAAACATTCAGTACTTC. Amino acids: CASSIARGMQGGEAKNIQYF.

The V and J genes are TRBV2 and TRBJ2-3, with 12 bases lining up with TRBD2. Trimming took 8 bases from V and 2 from J; bases not matched to a gene: 11. The CDR3 has 17 amino acids. Germline V CDR1 and CDR2: SNHLY, FYNNEI. The DNA for the CDR3 is TGTGCCAGCTCCAAGGCACTAGCGGGAGGAACCACAGATACGCAGTATTTT. Translation gives CASSKALAGGTTDTQYF.

The chain has TRBV11-2 and TRBJ2-7, with 10 nucleotides matching TRBD2. This CDR3 is built from 16 residues. Germline CDR1 reads SGHAT; CDR2 reads FQNNGV. With V trimmed by 1 base and J by 2 bases, 5 bases remained unmatched. CDR3 residues: CASSLVGTSGTYEQYF. CDR3 coding DNA: TGTGCCAGCAGCTTAGTGGGAACTAGCGGGACCTACGAGCAGTACTTC.

J is TRBJ2-7 and V is TRBV2, with D possibly being TRBD2 (5 bases). Trimming took off 6 bases at V and 1 base at J, with 10 bases between the two ends. The CDR3 has 13 amino acids. Germline V lookup: CDR1 SNHLY, CDR2 FYNNEI. CDR3 in DNA: TGTGCCAGCAGCTGGGAGAGGTCCTACGAGCAGTACTTC. This gives the protein CASSWERSYEQYF.

The chain combines TRBV30 with TRBJ1-5, with D unclear. V lost 2 bases and J lost 0, with 20 bases in between. Germline values: CDR1 GTSNPN, CDR2 SVGIG (reference sequence). This CDR3 region has 18 residues. CDR3: CAWSHLARAEHSNQPQHF. CDR3 in DNA: TGTGCCTGGAGTCATCTTGCGAGGGCAGAACATAGCAATCAGCCCCAGCATTTT.

This chain uses TRBV5-1 with TRBJ2-1; 9 positions match TRBD2. The CDR3 runs 15 residues. With V trimmed by 2 bases and J by 3 bases, 3 bases remained unmatched. Germline V gives CDR1 SGHRS, CDR2 YFSETQ. The CDR3 protein is CASSLKREVYNEQFF. CDR3 in DNA: TGCGCCAGCAGCTTAAAGCGGGAGGTCTACAATGAGCAGTTCTTC.

The gene calls are TRBV14 and TRBJ2-3; the match to TRBD1 covers 9 bases. With V trimmed by 3 bases and J by 10 bases, 17 bases remained unmatched. This CDR3 has 17 amino acids. CDR1 and CDR2 from the germline V gene are SGHDN and FVKESK. The DNA for the CDR3 is TGTGCCAGCAGCCAGGGGGGGCCTAGGGACAGGGCTGGTCCGCAGTATTTT. Protein sequence: CASSQGGPRDRAGPQYF.

This chain links TRBV6-6 with TRBJ2-7, with 9 positions matching TRBD2. Germline V lookup: CDR1 MNHNY, CDR2 SVGAGI (reference sequence). The CDR3 runs to 16 residues. J lost 0 bases, V lost 0 bases, and 3 bases had no gene match. This CDR3 is CASSYSAGGPSYEQYF. In DNA, the CDR3 is TGTGCCAGCAGTTACTCGGCGGGAGGGCCCTCCTACGAGCAGTACTTC.

This clone was observed once. The chain uses TRBV4-1 and TRBJ2-2; TRBD2 matches 8 bases. The CDR3 is 16 residues long. Germline V gene sequence: CDR1 MGHRA, CDR2 YSYEKL. J was trimmed by 5 bases and V by 4 bases; bases with no gene match: 9. CDR3 sequence (DNA): TGCGCCAGCAGCCCCCTAGCGGGTAGAGGGACCGGGGAGCTGTTTTTT. Residues: CASSPLAGRGTGELFF.

This chain connects TRBV7-9 to TRBJ2-7; tentatively, D is TRBD1 (6 bases). CDR3 length: 13 amino acids. V gave up 4 bases and J gave up 2 bases, with 9 bases separating them. Germline CDR1 SEHNR, CDR2 FQNEAQ (reference sequence). CDR3 coding DNA: TGTGCCAGCAGCTCCAGGGGAGCCTACGAGCAGTACTTC. Its translation is CASSSRGAYEQYF.

The rearrangement joins TRBV15 to TRBJ2-5; D not resolved. The CDR3 loop spans 14 amino acids. V was trimmed by 1 base and J by 5 bases, leaving 11 bases between them. Germline assignment: CDR1 LNHNV and CDR2 YYDKDF (reference sequence). The chain's CDR3 is CATSRAPPAETQYF. CDR3 bases: TGTGCCACCAGCAGAGCCCCCCCAGCGGAGACCCAGTACTTC.